Listed below are T cell receptor beta chains from one sample, sequenced in a study of tumor and adjacent non-tumor tissue in lung cancer. TCRdb re-called the multiplex PCR reads through MiXCR, storing one row per CDR3 protein. The repertoire holds about 200,000 distinct CDR3 sequences, about 76% seen once, with roughly a quarter in the top ten. Sequenced sample: lung tumor tissue. The receptors derive from a man in his 60s with non-small cell lung cancer. Both conserved end residues are part of each CDR3. Each record gives: CDR3 length, V gene, J gene, clone size, D gene, CDR3 DNA, CDR3 protein. D genes are given only for firm matches. The size field is filled for only some rows; it gives once, few, many or a size class.

len: 12
v_gene: TRBV30
j_gene: TRBJ2-1
abundance: many
d_gene: .
CDR3nt: TGTGCCTGGAGTGTAGAGGGGTATGAGCAGTTCTTC
CDR3aa: CAWSVEGYEQFF

len: 14
v_gene: TRBV20-1
j_gene: TRBJ2-3
abundance: .
d_gene: TRBD2
CDR3nt: TGCAGTGCCGGAGGGGACTACCCCACAAATAGGCAGTATTTT
CDR3aa: CSAGGDYPTNRQYF

len: 14
v_gene: TRBV20-1
j_gene: TRBJ2-6
abundance: many
d_gene: .
CDR3nt: TGCAGTGCTAGAGACGTGTCTGGGGCCAACGTCCTGACTTTC
CDR3aa: CSARDVSGANVLTF

len: 18
v_gene: TRBV11-2
j_gene: TRBJ2-1
abundance: .
d_gene: .
CDR3nt: TGTACCAGCAGCTCCACCATATCGGGGGAATCCTCTTACAATGAACAGTTCTTC
CDR3aa: CTSSSTISGESSYNEQFF

len: 15
v_gene: TRBV14
j_gene: TRBJ2-5
abundance: .
d_gene: .
CDR3nt: TGTGCCAGCAGCCAAGATCGTGGGGAACGGGAGACCCAGTACTTC
CDR3aa: CASSQDRGERETQYF

len: 17
v_gene: TRBV6-2/TRBV6-3
j_gene: TRBJ2-2
abundance: few
d_gene: TRBD2
CDR3nt: TGTGCCAGCAGCTCCTTTCGGGTAGCGGGGCTCACCGGGGAGCTGTTTTTT
CDR3aa: CASSSFRVAGLTGELFF

len: 16
v_gene: TRBV4-1
j_gene: TRBJ2-1
abundance: .
d_gene: .
CDR3nt: TGCGCCAGCAGCCAAGATCCCGGGGCGTACCACAATGAGCAGTCCTTC
CDR3aa: CASSQDPGAYHNEQSF

len: 14
v_gene: TRBV6-5
j_gene: TRBJ2-7
abundance: .
d_gene: .
CDR3nt: TGTGCCAGTAGAACCGGGGGTATCTCGTACGAGCAGTACTTC
CDR3aa: CASRTGGISYEQYF

len: 15
v_gene: TRBV19
j_gene: TRBJ2-7
abundance: .
d_gene: .
CDR3nt: TGTGCCAGTAGTCTCCGGGTCGGCAGCTCCTACGAGCAGTACTTC
CDR3aa: CASSLRVGSSYEQYF

len: 15
v_gene: TRBV12-3/TRBV12-4
j_gene: TRBJ1-3
abundance: .
d_gene: .
CDR3nt: TGTGCCAGCAGTTTTATAGTTTCCGGACGAAACACCATATATTTT
CDR3aa: CASSFIVSGRNTIYF